This TCR beta chain was identified during a study of graft-versus-host responses after intestinal transplantation. About the research overall: Once they had received anti-thymocyte globulin induction, all recipients took tacrolimus and steroids for approximately 3 years.

Study observations and caveats: GvH clones surfaced in recipient marrow, some emerging earlier in ileum or blood.

The table came from immunoSEQ multiplex PCR; TCRdb's copy has only in-frame clones and leaves some out. The sample includes about 4,100 clones, roughly 84% seen only once; the top ten take 6.5% to 7.5%. This sample's time point: postoperative day 105 after intestinal transplantation (dayNNNN = postoperative day). Graft tissue processing released intraepithelial and lamina propria lymphocytes. As to this clone: Its antigen is unidentified.

V was pared by 5 bases and J by 0 bases, with 2 bases between. The CDR3 totals 12 residues. From germline, CDR1 is MDHEN and CDR2 SYDVKM. The clonotype was recovered from a human patient who received an intestinal transplant, so some T cells may come from the graft donor. This chain joins TRBV28 and TRBJ2-4, with no clear D. This sample comprised ileum tissue, obtained 105 days after intestinal transplantation. CDR3 DNA sequence: TGTGCCAGCAGTCTAGCCAAAAACATTCAGTACTTC. This codes for CASSLAKNIQYF.